This is a list of T cell receptor beta chains from one sample in a study of memory CD4+ T cells and cytomegalovirus serostatus. Clones were read by immunoSEQ multiplex PCR, and TCRdb kept only the in-frame ones, dropping some. Of about 96,000 clones listed, under 90% are singletons. Sequenced input: memory CD4+ T cells from blood. The receptors stem from an adult in good health and CMV-seropositive. The CDR3 runs from the conserved cysteine through the conserved F or W. A D gene is named only where the DNA matches it firmly. Where a row states a size, it is once, few, many or the class of an expanded clone; other rows omit it.

J gene	D gene	clone size	V gene	CDR3 protein	CDR3 DNA
TRBJ1-4	TRBD1	few	TRBV19	CASSMETGSLNEKLFF	TGTGCCAGTAGTATGGAGACAGGGAGTTTGAATGAAAAACTGTTTTTT
TRBJ2-1	TRBD2	NA	TRBV19	CASTNRLAGGSNEQFF	TGTGCCAGTACCAATAGACTAGCGGGAGGGTCTAATGAGCAGTTCTTC
TRBJ2-5	TRBD2	NA	TRBV6-6	CASRASGNTETQYF	TGTGCCAGCAGGGCAAGCGGGAACACGGAGACCCAGTACTTC
TRBJ2-1	NA	NA	TRBV7-9	CASSPNGAGVVLEQFF	TGTGCCAGCAGCCCAAATGGGGCAGGGGTCGTTTTGGAGCAGTTCTTC
TRBJ2-3	NA	NA	TRBV19	CASSIMLGRTDTQYF	TGTGCCAGTAGTATAATGTTGGGGAGGACAGATACGCAGTATTTT
TRBJ1-2	TRBD1	NA	TRBV28	CASSRDRVGGYTF	TGTGCCAGCAGTCGGGACAGGGTTGGCGGCTACACCTTC
TRBJ2-4	TRBD2	NA	TRBV9	CASSVGGGSDIQYF	TGTGCCAGCAGCGTAGGGGGGGGGTCGGACATTCAGTACTTC
TRBJ2-5	NA	NA	TRBV7-6	CASSLSSETQYF	TGTGCCAGCAGCTTAAGTTCAGAGACCCAGTACTTC
TRBJ2-5	NA	NA	TRBV7-8	CASSSRSRGSGETQYF	TGTGCCAGCAGCTCTCGTTCCAGGGGTTCAGGAGAGACCCAGTACTTC
TRBJ2-7	TRBD1	NA	TRBV9	CASSPRDSSYEQYF	TGTGCCAGCAGCCCTAGGGACAGCTCCTACGAGCAGTACTTC
TRBJ1-2	TRBD1	NA	TRBV28	CASTEVEGGGSYGYTF	TGTGCCAGCACCGAGGTCGAAGGGGGCGGAAGCTATGGCTACACCTTC
TRBJ2-5	NA	NA	TRBV2	CASRADRTQETQYF	TGTGCCAGCAGGGCAGACAGGACCCAAGAGACCCAGTACTTC
TRBJ2-7	TRBD1	NA	TRBV14	CASSPQRGRGGSYEQYF	TGTGCCAGCAGCCCCCAAAGGGGGCGCGGCGGCTCCTACGAGCAGTACTTC
TRBJ2-3	TRBD2	NA	TRBV5-1	CASSSGGPRTDTQYF	TGCGCCAGCAGCTCGGGGGGGCCACGCACAGATACGCAGTATTTT
TRBJ2-4	NA	NA	TRBV11-3	CASSSGGAGGNIQYF	TGTGCCAGCAGCTCAGGGGGCGCGGGGGGAAACATTCAGTACTTC
TRBJ1-5	TRBD1	NA	TRBV30	CAWSVQGTYSNQPQHF	TGTGCCTGGAGTGTACAGGGGACCTATAGCAATCAGCCCCAGCATTTT
TRBJ2-7	NA	NA	TRBV18	CASSPRQGTYEQYF	TGTGCCAGCTCACCAAGGCAGGGCACCTACGAGCAGTACTTC
TRBJ2-3	TRBD1	NA	TRBV6-4	CASKKDRGADTQYF	TGTGCCAGCAAAAAAGACAGGGGGGCAGATACGCAGTATTTT
TRBJ2-1	NA	few	TRBV25-1	CASTQRTEGEQFF	TGTGCCAGCACTCAGCGGACCGAGGGTGAGCAGTTCTTC
TRBJ2-3	NA	NA	TRBV15	CATSRDTDTQYF	TGTGCCACCAGCAGAGACACAGATACGCAGTATTTT
TRBJ2-2	NA	NA	TRBV6-5	CASSEGHFTGELFF	TGTGCCAGCAGTGAAGGTCACTTCACCGGGGAGCTGTTTTTT
TRBJ1-5	NA	NA	TRBV19	CASSIQFNQPQHF	TGTGCCAGTAGTATCCAGTTCAATCAGCCCCAGCATTTT
TRBJ2-3	TRBD2	NA	TRBV4-1	CASSGGVGWNTDTQYF	TGCGCCAGCAGCGGGGGGGTCGGGTGGAATACAGATACGCAGTATTTT
TRBJ2-3	NA	NA	TRBV7-3	CASSLWARGREDTQYF	TGTGCCAGCAGCTTATGGGCCCGGGGGAGAGAGGATACGCAGTATTTT
TRBJ2-3	TRBD2	NA	TRBV5-1	CASTDTSGSLDTQYF	TGCGCCAGCACCGATACTAGCGGGAGTCTAGATACGCAGTATTTT
TRBJ2-2	NA	NA	TRBV27	CASSLKGYAGELFF	TGTGCCAGCAGTTTAAAGGGATACGCCGGGGAGCTGTTTTTT
TRBJ2-5	TRBD1	NA	TRBV5-1	CASSRQGGETQYF	TGCGCCAGCAGCCGACAGGGGGGAGAGACCCAGTACTTC
TRBJ2-3	NA	NA	TRBV29-1	CSVDNAGTTDTQYF	TGCAGCGTTGACAATGCGGGTACGACAGATACGCAGTATTTT
TRBJ2-5	TRBD1	NA	TRBV28	CASSYSRGRKETQYF	TGTGCCAGCAGTTACTCCAGGGGGCGCAAAGAGACCCAGTACTTC
TRBJ1-3	TRBD1	NA	TRBV2	CASRAGQGHGNTIYF	TGTGCCAGCAGGGCCGGACAGGGACACGGAAACACCATATATTTT